What follows are 28 T cell receptor beta chains derived from one specimen sequenced in a study of blood T cell repertoires in COVID-19. Measured with immunoSEQ multiplex PCR; TCRdb has only the in-frame clones, and not every one. The sample includes 70,000 or so clones, about 92% seen only once; the top ten take just over 9%. The specimen was peripheral blood. Source of these receptors: a human donor in a cohort sampled during active COVID-19.

V usage is TRBV2 and J usage is TRBJ1-2; maybe TRBD1 (5 bases). This CDR3 contains 11 residues. Germline CDR1 is SNHLY and CDR2 is FYNNEI. V dropped 6 bases and J dropped 8 bases, with 10 bases sitting between them. CDR3: CASSNRLGYTF. The CDR3, as DNA: TGTGCCAGCAGCAACAGGCTCGGCTACACCTTC.

As DNA, the CDR3 is TGTGCCAGCAGTGAAGCGATCGACAGGGCGGCTGACTCCTACAATGAGCAGTTCTTC. It encodes CASSEAIDRAADSYNEQFF. The rearrangement links TRBV6-1 to TRBJ2-1; TRBD1 agrees at 7 bases. The length of the CDR3 is 19 residues. V dropped 0 bases and J dropped 0; count of bases not matched to a gene: 11. Germline CDR1 is MNHNS and CDR2 is SASEGT.

In this sample, this clone turned up once. The chain recombines TRBV27 with TRBJ1-4; possible D gene TRBD1, 5 bases. The CDR3 sequence is 14 residues long. Germline assignment: CDR1 MNHEY and CDR2 SMNVEV (reference sequence). The ends were cut back, 6 bases at V and 8 bases at J, with 16 bases in the middle. As DNA, the CDR3 is TGTGCCAGCAGCAAACAGGTGGTTCCCGAAAAACTGTTTTTT. Translated, it gives CASSKQVVPEKLFF.

The V and J genes are TRBV4-3 and TRBJ2-1, with 11 bases fitting TRBD2. The CDR3 loop spans 16 amino acids. Germline CDR1 is LGHNA and CDR2 is YSLEER. J gave up 1 base and V 8 bases, and 7 bases lay outside the gene matches. The CDR3 reads CASSLSGRGSYNEQFF. Here the CDR3 DNA reads TGCGCCAGCTCTCTTAGCGGGAGGGGGTCCTACAATGAGCAGTTCTTC.

J is TRBJ2-7 and V is TRBV5-5; the match to TRBD2 covers 7 bases. Trimming cost V 1 base and J 3 bases; bases outside gene matches: 4. Germline CDR1 is SGHKS and CDR2 is YYEKEE (reference sequence). CDR3 length: 14 amino acids. CDR3 protein: CASSLWGGSYEQYF. The DNA for the CDR3 is TGTGCCAGCAGCTTGTGGGGCGGGAGCTACGAGCAGTACTTC.

This clone was counted a single time. The rearrangement joins TRBV30 to TRBJ2-7, with 7 bases lining up with TRBD1. Per germline, CDR1 GTSNPN and CDR2 SVGIG (reference sequence). This CDR3 comprises 14 residues. V was pared by 2 bases and J by 6 bases, with 10 bases of the junction left unmatched. The CDR3 coding sequence is TGTGCCTGGAGTCCGGGACAGCCCCCGGGCGAGCAGTACTTC. It specifies CAWSPGQPPGEQYF. Drawing the rest from reference TRBV30 and TRBJ2-7, the complete variable domain is SQTIHQWPATLVQPVGSPLSLECTVEGTSNPNLYWYRQAAGRGLQLLFYSVGIGQISSEVPQNLSASRPQDRQFILSSKKLLLSDSGFYLCAWSPGQPPGEQYFGPGTRLTVT.

The chain joins TRBV6-5 to TRBJ2-7; 8 positions agree with TRBD1. The CDR3 covers 13 residues. V was pared by 7 bases and J by 1 base, with 3 bases of the junction left unmatched. The V gene's germline CDR1 is MNHEY and CDR2 SVGAGI. CDR3 sequence reads: CASNRQGSYEQYF. In DNA, the CDR3 is TGTGCCAGCAACCGACAGGGGTCCTACGAGCAGTACTTC.

The J gene is TRBJ1-3, the V gene TRBV7-8; 7 bases are shared with TRBD1. This CDR3 has 15 residues. V shed 5 bases, J shed 0 bases, and the junction held 4 bases outside the gene matches. Germline V lookup: CDR1 SGHVS, CDR2 FQNEAQ. This CDR3 reads CASSPYRGSGNTIYF. The CDR3 DNA reads TGTGCCAGCAGCCCGTACAGGGGCTCTGGAAACACCATATATTTT.

V and J are TRBV6-2 or TRBV6-3 and TRBJ2-4; TRBD1 matches at 7 bases. Trimming cost V 6 bases and J 2 bases; bases outside gene matches: 10. Germline V CDR1 and CDR2: MNHEY, SVGEGT. This CDR3 is built from 16 residues. The CDR3 loop is CASSPDRVGTKNIQYF. In DNA, the CDR3 is TGTGCCAGCAGCCCAGACAGGGTCGGGACCAAAAACATTCAGTACTTC.

This chain uses TRBV7-9 with TRBJ2-3; D perhaps matches TRBD1 (6 bases). Germline CDR1 SEHNR, CDR2 FQNEAQ (reference sequence). This CDR3 region has 15 residues. Trimming cost V 5 bases and J 0 bases, with 12 bases left between them. CDR3 protein: CASSTTGMSTDTQYF. The CDR3 DNA reads TGTGCCAGCAGCACTACAGGGATGAGCACAGATACGCAGTATTTT.

With respect to this clone: This same CDR3 is encoded by further DNA sequences in the sample. This chain uses TRBV18 with TRBJ2-2; maybe TRBD1 (6 bases). CDR1 is KGHSH, CDR2 LQKENI, per germline. The CDR3 is 14 residues long. V shed 6 bases and J shed 1 base, with 9 bases lying between them. This CDR3 reads CASSPTGNTGELFF. As DNA, the CDR3 is TGTGCCAGCTCCCCGACAGGGAACACCGGGGAGCTGTTTTTT.

The chain employs TRBV6-5 and TRBJ1-2, with D unclear. Germline V gene data show CDR1 as MNHEY and CDR2 as SVGAGI. The CDR3 length is 12 residues. V was clipped by 7 bases and J by 2 bases, with 8 bases between them. CDR3 coding DNA: TGTGCCAGCATGAGGGAAAACTATGGCTACACCTTC. It specifies CASMRENYGYTF.

This sequence joins TRBV27 and TRBJ1-6; 9 nucleotides align to TRBD1. Germline V gene lookup returns CDR1 MNHEY and CDR2 SMNVEV (reference sequence). The ends lost 3 bases at V and 6 bases at J; junction bases unmatched: 3. This CDR3 has 15 residues. The DNA of the CDR3 is TGTGCCAGCAGTTTTGGGACAGGGCTTAATTCACCCCTCCACTTT. Translation gives CASSFGTGLNSPLHF.

The chain is built from TRBV3-1 (or the pseudogene TRBV3-2) and TRBJ2-2, with 7 nucleotides matching TRBD1. This CDR3 has 15 residues. The trim removed 2 bases at V and 4 bases at J, leaving 4 bases unmatched. Germline-derived CDR1 and CDR2 are LGHDT and YNNKEL (reference sequence). The CDR3 protein is CASSQNRGSTGELFF. Here the CDR3 DNA reads TGTGCCAGCAGCCAAAACAGGGGCTCCACCGGGGAGCTGTTTTTT.

V usage is TRBV5-4 and J usage is TRBJ2-5; 8 nucleotides agree with TRBD1. V shed 4 bases and J 5 bases; nucleotides not matched to a gene: 10. The CDR3 extends over 15 amino acids. In germline, CDR1 is SGHNT, CDR2 YYREEE (reference sequence). The CDR3 DNA follows: TGTGCCAGCAGCATCCAGGGGGCCGACGGGGAGACCCAGTACTTC. Its protein product is CASSIQGADGETQYF.

The gene calls are TRBV19 and TRBJ2-1; the match to TRBD1 covers 7 bases. Looked up from germline, CDR1 is LNHDA and CDR2 is SQIVND (reference sequence). CDR3 size: 14 residues. V trimming: 7 bases; J trimming: 4 bases; junction bases outside the gene matches: 7. CDR3 region: CASKETGKYNEQFF. The CDR3 DNA reads TGTGCCAGTAAGGAGACAGGGAAATACAATGAGCAGTTCTTC.

The chain links TRBV28 to TRBJ1-2; 9 bases map to TRBD1. Germline assignment: CDR1 MDHEN and CDR2 SYDVKM. The CDR3 length is 14 residues. Trimming cost V 3 bases and J 4 bases; bases outside gene matches: 3. The CDR3 sequence is CASSLGTGSYGYTF. For the CDR3, the DNA is TGTGCCAGCAGTTTGGGGACAGGGTCCTATGGCTACACCTTC.

The chain employs TRBV4-2 and TRBJ1-3, with D unresolved. Germline-derived CDR1 and CDR2 are LGHNA and YNFKEQ. The V gene lost 1 base and the J gene lost 3 bases, with 7 bases spanning the gap. The CDR3 spans 14 residues. The CDR3 sequence is CASSQGADGNTIYF. The CDR3 DNA sequence: TGTGCCAGCAGCCAAGGGGCAGATGGAAACACCATATATTTT.

The V gene is TRBV19, the J gene TRBJ2-3; 11 bases match TRBD2. Germline V gene data show CDR1 as LNHDA and CDR2 as SQIVND (reference sequence). V trimming: 5 bases; J trimming: 3 bases; junction bases outside the gene matches: 4. CDR3 length equals 15 residues. The CDR3 region is CASSDRTSGTDTQYF. The CDR3 nucleotides read TGTGCCAGTAGTGATCGGACTAGCGGGACAGATACGCAGTATTTT.

The chain joins TRBV5-4 to TRBJ2-5, with D tentatively TRBD2 (6 bases). CDR3 length: 14 amino acids. The germline V and J ends were trimmed by 4 bases and 5 bases, with 15 bases remaining between them. Germline V gene sequence: CDR1 SGHNT, CDR2 YYREEE (reference sequence). DNA for the CDR3: TGTGCCAGCAGCGGGGGGACGGCTCCTGAGACCCAGTACTTC. This codes for CASSGGTAPETQYF.

The gene calls are TRBV7-8 and TRBJ1-5; possible D gene TRBD1, 6 bases. The CDR3 is 16 amino acids. The V end lost 5 bases, the J end lost 4 bases, and 18 bases lay between the germline ends. In germline, CDR1 is SGHVS, CDR2 FQNEAQ. CDR3 amino acids: CASSLRTELGNQPQHF. The CDR3, as DNA: TGTGCCAGCAGCCTCCGGACAGAGCTTGGTAATCAGCCCCAGCATTTT.

The genes are TRBV5-1 and TRBJ2-5; D is perhaps TRBD1 (7 bases). This CDR3 comprises 12 residues. From germline, CDR1 is SGHRS and CDR2 YFSETQ. Trimming stripped 4 bases from V and 9 bases from J, with 13 bases between. The CDR3 nucleotides read TGCGCCAGCAGCCCAGGGGGAGGCGCCCAGTACTTC. Amino acid sequence: CASSPGGGAQYF.

Remarks on this clone: A much larger clonotype is one base distant, so this may be a read error. The sample has other DNA sequences that encode this CDR3 too. The CDR3 bases are TGTGCCAGCAGCTTAGGGAGGAACAATGAGCAGTTCTTC. This codes for CASSLGRNNEQFF. This rearrangement joins TRBV11-3 to TRBJ2-1, with D possibly TRBD2 on 5 matching bases. Germline lookup yields CDR1 SGHNT and CDR2 YENEEA. The CDR3 spans 13 residues. The germline V and J ends were trimmed by 1 base and 5 bases, with 6 bases remaining between them.

The genes are TRBV10-3 and TRBJ2-7, with 7 nucleotides matching TRBD2. The germline V gene encodes CDR1 ENHRY and CDR2 SYGVKD. V dropped 3 bases and J dropped 1; count of bases not matched to a gene: 18. This CDR3 has 19 amino acids. CDR3 sequence reads: CAISEFSPLRETRSYEQYF. The CDR3 bases are TGTGCCATCAGTGAATTCTCCCCTTTGCGGGAGACTAGGTCCTACGAGCAGTACTTC.

The chain recombines TRBV4-3 with TRBJ2-3; 7 bases match TRBD2. The germline CDR1 and CDR2 sequences are LGHNA and YSLEER. This CDR3 comprises 15 residues. Trimming cost V 1 base and J 6 bases; bases outside gene matches: 7. CDR3 region: CASSQGGGSDDTQYF. CDR3 bases: TGCGCCAGCAGCCAAGGGGGCGGGAGTGACGATACGCAGTATTTT.

This clone was counted a single time. The CDR3 region is CASSLDGMARGNTEAFF. The DNA of the CDR3 is TGCGCCAGCAGCTTGGACGGGATGGCAAGAGGTAATACTGAAGCTTTCTTT. V is TRBV5-1 and J is TRBJ1-1; the D is unclear. The CDR3 consists of 17 residues. Germline CDR1 reads SGHRS; CDR2 reads YFSETQ. Trimming took 0 bases from V and 5 from J, leaving 20 bases between them.

CDR3 region: CASSPPGRRDQETQYF. DNA of the CDR3: TGTGCCAGCTCACCACCGGGGCGCAGGGACCAAGAGACCCAGTACTTC. The V call is TRBV18, the J call TRBJ2-5, with D maybe TRBD1 (5 bases). Germline V lookup: CDR1 KGHSH, CDR2 LQKENI. This CDR3 spans 16 amino acids. Trimming removed 0 bases at V and 0 bases at J, with 11 bases between. Drawing the rest from reference TRBV18 and TRBJ2-5, the complete variable domain is NAGVMQNPRHLVRRRGQEARLRCSPMKGHSHVYWYRQLPEEGLKFMVYLQKENIIDESGMPKERFSAEFPKEGPSILRIQQVVRGDSAAYFCASSPPGRRDQETQYFGPGTRLLVL.

This sequence joins TRBV10-3 and TRBJ2-7; 10 nucleotides align to TRBD1. The CDR3 is 13 amino acids. Germline loops: CDR1 ENHRY, CDR2 SYGVKD. After removal of 4 bases from V and 5 bases from J, the junction contained 2 bases not matched to a gene. The CDR3 reads CAISGQGAHEQYF. CDR3 DNA sequence: TGTGCCATCAGTGGACAGGGGGCCCACGAGCAGTACTTC.